Listed below are T cell receptor beta chains from one sample, sequenced in a study of blood T cell repertoires in COVID-19. The data were produced by immunoSEQ multiplex PCR, yet TCRdb's version contains in-frame clones alone and is incomplete. The table records roughly 250,000 clones, about 93% of them present only once. Sequencing input: PBMCs or T cells enriched from blood (not recorded which). The receptors stem from a woman aged 18-30 years who had recovered from COVID-19. CDR3s leave out the opening cysteine and the closing phenylalanine or tryptophan. The order of the fields is V gene, CDR3 protein.

V: TRBV24-1; CDR3: ATSRGFETQY
V: TRBV7-8; CDR3: ASGQGSIDNEQF
V: TRBV16; CDR3: ASSQIMGTGPHEQF
V: TRBV27; CDR3: ASSWSEGVRYGYT
V: TRBV9; CDR3: ASSVGQRELDTQY
V: TRBV27; CDR3: ASSLSRGIRGVRDGYT
V: TRBV13; CDR3: ATSTSPSANEQF
V: TRBV5-1; CDR3: ASSLGHNTGELF
V: TRBV12-5; CDR3: ASGHPRAVNTEAF
V: TRBV6-5; CDR3: ASRVYPSTDTQY
V: TRBV25-1; CDR3: ASSDDTGKKYEQY
V: TRBV11-1; CDR3: ASSLSGRRGAAF
V: TRBV6-1; CDR3: ASSEWGGDQPQH
V: TRBV12-5; CDR3: ASGLDPQGAKETQY
V: TRBV28; CDR3: ASSLLGQPQH
V: TRBV29-1; CDR3: SGSSGGLAGPWTQY
V: TRBV7-8; CDR3: ASGRTTSGYEQY
V: TRBV6-5; CDR3: ASSRNRDRGYGYT